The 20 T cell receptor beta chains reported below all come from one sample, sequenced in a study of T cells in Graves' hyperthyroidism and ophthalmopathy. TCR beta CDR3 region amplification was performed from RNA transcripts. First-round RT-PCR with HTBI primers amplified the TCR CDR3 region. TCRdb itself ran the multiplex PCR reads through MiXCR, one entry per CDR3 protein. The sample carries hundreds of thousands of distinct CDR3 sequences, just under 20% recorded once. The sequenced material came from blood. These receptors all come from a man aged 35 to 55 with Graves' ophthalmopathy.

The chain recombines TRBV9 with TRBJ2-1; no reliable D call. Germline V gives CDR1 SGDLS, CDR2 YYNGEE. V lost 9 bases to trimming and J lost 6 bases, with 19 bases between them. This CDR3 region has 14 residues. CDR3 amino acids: CAKLGRARGNEQFF. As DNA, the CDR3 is TGTGCCAAACTTGGCCGGGCAAGAGGCAATGAGCAGTTCTTC.

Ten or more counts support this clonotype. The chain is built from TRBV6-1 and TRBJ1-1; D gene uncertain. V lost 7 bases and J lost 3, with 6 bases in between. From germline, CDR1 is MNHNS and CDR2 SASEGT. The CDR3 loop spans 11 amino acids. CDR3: CASTPDTEAFF. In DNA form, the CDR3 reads TGTGCCAGCACACCAGACACTGAAGCTTTCTTT.

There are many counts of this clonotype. CDR3 loop: CASSQTGAETQYF. CDR3 nucleotide sequence: TGTGCCAGCAGCCAGACTGGAGCCGAGACCCAGTACTTC. This rearrangement joins TRBV11-3 to TRBJ2-5; D remains unclear. The CDR3 is 13 residues long. V lost 5 bases to trimming and J lost 5 bases, with 12 bases between them. From germline, CDR1 is SGHNT and CDR2 YENEEA.

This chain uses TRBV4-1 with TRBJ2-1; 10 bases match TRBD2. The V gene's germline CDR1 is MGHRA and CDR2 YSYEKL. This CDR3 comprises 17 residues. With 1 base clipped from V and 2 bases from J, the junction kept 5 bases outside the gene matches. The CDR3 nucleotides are TGCGCCAGCAGCCAAGTGATCCTAGCGGGAGCCTACAATGAGCAGTTCTTC. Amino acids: CASSQVILAGAYNEQFF.

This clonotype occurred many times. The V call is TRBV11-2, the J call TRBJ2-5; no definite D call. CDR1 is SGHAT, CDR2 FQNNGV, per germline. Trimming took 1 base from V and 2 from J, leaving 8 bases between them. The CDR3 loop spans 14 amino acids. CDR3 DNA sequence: TGTGCCAGCAGCTTAGCGGCTAATCAAGAGACCCAGTACTTC. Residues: CASSLAANQETQYF.

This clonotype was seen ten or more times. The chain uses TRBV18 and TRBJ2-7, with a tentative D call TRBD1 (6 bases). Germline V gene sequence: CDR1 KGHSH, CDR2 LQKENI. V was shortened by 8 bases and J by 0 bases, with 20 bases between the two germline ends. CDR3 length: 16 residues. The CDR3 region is CASTRGVQGTSYEQYF. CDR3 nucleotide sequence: TGTGCCAGCACTCGGGGTGTGCAGGGGACCTCCTACGAGCAGTACTTC. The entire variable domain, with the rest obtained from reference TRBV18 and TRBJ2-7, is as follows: NAGVMQNPRHLVRRRGQEARLRCSPMKGHSHVYWYRQLPEEGLKFMVYLQKENIIDESGMPKERFSAEFPKEGPSILRIQQVVRGDSAAYFCASTRGVQGTSYEQYFGPGTRLTVT.

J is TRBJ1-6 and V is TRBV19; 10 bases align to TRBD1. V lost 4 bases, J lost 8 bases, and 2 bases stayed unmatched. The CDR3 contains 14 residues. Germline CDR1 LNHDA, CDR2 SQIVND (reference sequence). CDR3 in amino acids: CASSTTGGHSPLHF. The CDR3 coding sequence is TGTGCCAGTAGTACGACAGGGGGCCATTCACCCCTCCACTTT. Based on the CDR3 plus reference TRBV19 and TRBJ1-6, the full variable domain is DGGITQSPKYLFRKEGQNVTLSCEQNLNHDAMYWYRQDPGQGLRLIYYSQIVNDFQKGDIAEGYSVSREKKESFPLTVTSAQKNPTAFYLCASSTTGGHSPLHFGNGTRLTVT.

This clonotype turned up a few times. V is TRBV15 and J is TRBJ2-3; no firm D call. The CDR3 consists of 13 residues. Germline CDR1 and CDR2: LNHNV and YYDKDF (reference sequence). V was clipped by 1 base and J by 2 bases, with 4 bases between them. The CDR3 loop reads CATSRGYTDTQYF. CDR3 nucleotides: TGTGCCACCAGCAGAGGGTACACAGATACGCAGTATTTT.

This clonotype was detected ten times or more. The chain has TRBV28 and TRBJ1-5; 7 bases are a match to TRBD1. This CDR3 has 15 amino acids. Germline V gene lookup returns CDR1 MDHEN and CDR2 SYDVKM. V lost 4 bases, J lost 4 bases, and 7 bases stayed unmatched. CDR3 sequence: CASSSYRGGNQPQHF. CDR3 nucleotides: TGTGCCAGCAGTTCATACAGGGGAGGAAATCAGCCCCAGCATTTT.

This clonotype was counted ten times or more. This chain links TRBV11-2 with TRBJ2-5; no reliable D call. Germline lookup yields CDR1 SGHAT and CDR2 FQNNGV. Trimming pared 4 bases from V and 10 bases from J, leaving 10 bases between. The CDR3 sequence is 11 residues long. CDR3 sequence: CASSYSWDQYF. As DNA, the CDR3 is TGTGCCAGCAGCTATAGCTGGGACCAGTACTTC.

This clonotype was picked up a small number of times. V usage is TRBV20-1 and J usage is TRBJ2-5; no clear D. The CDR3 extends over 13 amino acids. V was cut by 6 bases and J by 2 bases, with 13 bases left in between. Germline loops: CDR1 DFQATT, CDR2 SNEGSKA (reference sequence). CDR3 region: CSAPWMGQETQYF. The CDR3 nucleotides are TGCAGTGCCCCCTGGATGGGGCAAGAGACCCAGTACTTC.

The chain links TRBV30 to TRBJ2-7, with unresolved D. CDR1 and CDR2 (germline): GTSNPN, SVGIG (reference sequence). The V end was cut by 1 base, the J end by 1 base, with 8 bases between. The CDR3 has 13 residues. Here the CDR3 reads CAWSEQSSYEQYF. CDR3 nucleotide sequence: TGTGCCTGGAGTGAACAGAGTTCCTACGAGCAGTACTTC.

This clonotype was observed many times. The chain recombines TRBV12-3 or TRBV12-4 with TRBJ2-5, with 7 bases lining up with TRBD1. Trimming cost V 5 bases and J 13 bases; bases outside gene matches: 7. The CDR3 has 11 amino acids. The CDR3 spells CASSRTGRGYF. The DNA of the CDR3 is TGTGCCAGCAGTAGGACAGGCAGGGGGTACTTC.

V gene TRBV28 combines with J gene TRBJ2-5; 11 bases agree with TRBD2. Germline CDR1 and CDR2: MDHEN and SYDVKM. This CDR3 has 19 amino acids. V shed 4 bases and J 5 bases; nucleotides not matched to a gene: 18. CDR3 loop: CASSYTVPGLAAVDETQYF. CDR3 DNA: TGTGCCAGCAGTTACACTGTCCCGGGACTAGCGGCGGTCGATGAGACCCAGTACTTC.

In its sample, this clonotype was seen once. The CDR3 DNA reads as TGTGCCAGCAGCCGCGACAGGGCGGGTTACAATGAGCAGTTCTTC. Translating gives CASSRDRAGYNEQFF. V gene TRBV7-8 combines with J gene TRBJ2-1, with 7 bases lining up with TRBD1. Per germline, CDR1 SGHVS and CDR2 FQNEAQ. CDR3 length equals 15 residues. V shed 5 bases, J shed 4 bases, and the junction held 8 bases outside the gene matches.

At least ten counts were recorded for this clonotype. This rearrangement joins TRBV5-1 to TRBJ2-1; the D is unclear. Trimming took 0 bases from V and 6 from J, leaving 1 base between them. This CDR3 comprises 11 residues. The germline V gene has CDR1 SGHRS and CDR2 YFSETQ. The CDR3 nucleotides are TGCGCCAGCAGCTTGGCCAATGAGCAGTTCTTC. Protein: CASSLANEQFF.

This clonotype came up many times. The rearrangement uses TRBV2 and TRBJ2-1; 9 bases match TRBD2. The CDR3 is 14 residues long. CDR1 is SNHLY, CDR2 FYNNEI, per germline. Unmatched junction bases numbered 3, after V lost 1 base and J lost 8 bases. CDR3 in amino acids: CASSEGTSAHEQFF. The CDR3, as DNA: TGTGCCAGCAGTGAAGGGACTAGCGCACATGAGCAGTTCTTC.

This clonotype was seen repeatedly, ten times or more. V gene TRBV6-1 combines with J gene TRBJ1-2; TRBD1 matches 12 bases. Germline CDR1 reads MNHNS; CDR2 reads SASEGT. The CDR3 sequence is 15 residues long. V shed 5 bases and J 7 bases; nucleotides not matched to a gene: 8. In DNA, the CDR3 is TGTGCCAGCAGTTCCGAGGGACAGGGGGCTGGTGGCTACACCTTC. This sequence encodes CASSSEGQGAGGYTF.

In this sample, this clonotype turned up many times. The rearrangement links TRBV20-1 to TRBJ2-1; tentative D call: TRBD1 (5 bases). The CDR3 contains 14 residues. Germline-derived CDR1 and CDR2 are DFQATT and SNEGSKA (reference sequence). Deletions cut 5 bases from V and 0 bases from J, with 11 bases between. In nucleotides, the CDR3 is TGCAGTGCTCAGGGTCTGAGCTCCTACAATGAGCAGTTCTTC. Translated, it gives CSAQGLSSYNEQFF.

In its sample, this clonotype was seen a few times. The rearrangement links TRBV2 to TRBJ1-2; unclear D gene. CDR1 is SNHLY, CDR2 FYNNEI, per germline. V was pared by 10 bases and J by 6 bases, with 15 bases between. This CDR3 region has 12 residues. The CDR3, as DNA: TGTGCCACGACCCCCGGCGACCATGGCTACACCTTC. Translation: CATTPGDHGYTF.